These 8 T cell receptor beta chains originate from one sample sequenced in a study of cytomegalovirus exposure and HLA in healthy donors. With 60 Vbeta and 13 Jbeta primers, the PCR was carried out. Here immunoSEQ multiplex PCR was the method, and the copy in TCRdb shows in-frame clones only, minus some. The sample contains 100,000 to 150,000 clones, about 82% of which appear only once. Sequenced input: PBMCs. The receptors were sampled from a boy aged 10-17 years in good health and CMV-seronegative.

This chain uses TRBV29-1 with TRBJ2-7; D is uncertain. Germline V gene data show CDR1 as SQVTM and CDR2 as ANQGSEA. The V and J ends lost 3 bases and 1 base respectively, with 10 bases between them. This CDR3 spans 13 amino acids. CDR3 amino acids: CSVETRTSYEQYF. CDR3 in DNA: TGCAGCGTTGAGACAAGAACATCCTACGAGCAGTACTTC.

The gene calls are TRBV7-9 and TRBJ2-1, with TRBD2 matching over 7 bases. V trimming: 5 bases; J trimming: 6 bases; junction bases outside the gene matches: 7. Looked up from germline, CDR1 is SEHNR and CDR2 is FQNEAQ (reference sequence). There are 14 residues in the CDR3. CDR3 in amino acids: CASSVPSGGNEQFF. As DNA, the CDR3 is TGTGCCAGCAGCGTGCCTAGCGGCGGCAATGAGCAGTTCTTC.

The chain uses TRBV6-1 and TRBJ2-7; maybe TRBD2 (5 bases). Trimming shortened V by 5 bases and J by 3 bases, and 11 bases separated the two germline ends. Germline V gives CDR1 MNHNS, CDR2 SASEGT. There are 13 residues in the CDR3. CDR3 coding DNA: TGTGCCAGCAGTTCCCGGGGTGACTACGAGCAGTACTTC. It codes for CASSSRGDYEQYF.

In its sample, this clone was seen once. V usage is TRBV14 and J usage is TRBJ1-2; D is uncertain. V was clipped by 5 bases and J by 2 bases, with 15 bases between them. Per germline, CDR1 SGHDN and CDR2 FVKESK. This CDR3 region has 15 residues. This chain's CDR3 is CASSANQAANYGYTF. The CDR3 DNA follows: TGTGCCAGCAGCGCCAACCAGGCTGCCAACTATGGCTACACCTTC.

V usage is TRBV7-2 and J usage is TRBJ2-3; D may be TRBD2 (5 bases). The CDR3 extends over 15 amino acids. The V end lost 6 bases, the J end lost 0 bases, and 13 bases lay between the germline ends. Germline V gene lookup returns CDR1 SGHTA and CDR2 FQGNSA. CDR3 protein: CASSISGPSTDTQYF. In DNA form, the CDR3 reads TGTGCCAGCAGTATCAGCGGTCCTAGCACAGATACGCAGTATTTT.

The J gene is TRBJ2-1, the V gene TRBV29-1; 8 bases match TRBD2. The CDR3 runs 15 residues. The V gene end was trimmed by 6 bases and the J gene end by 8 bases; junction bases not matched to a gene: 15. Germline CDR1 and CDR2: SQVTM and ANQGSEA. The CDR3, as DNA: TGCAGCGTGTTACTCGGGGGGGTCGAGGTTTATGAGCAGTTCTTC. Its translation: CSVLLGGVEVYEQFF.

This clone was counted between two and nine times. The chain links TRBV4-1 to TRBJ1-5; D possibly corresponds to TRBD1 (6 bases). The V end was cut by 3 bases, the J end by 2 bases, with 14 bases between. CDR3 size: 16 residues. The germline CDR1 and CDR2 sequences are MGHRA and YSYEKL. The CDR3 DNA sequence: TGCGCCAGCAGCCACGTCGGACAGTCCGGCAATCAGCCCCAGCATTTT. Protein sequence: CASSHVGQSGNQPQHF.

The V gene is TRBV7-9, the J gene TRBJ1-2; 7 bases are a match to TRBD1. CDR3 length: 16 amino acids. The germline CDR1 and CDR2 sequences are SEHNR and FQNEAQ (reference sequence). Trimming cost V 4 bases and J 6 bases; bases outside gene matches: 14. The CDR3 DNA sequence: TGTGCCAGCAGCTCGATCCCCCTCGGACAGGTTAATGGCTACACCTTC. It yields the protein CASSSIPLGQVNGYTF. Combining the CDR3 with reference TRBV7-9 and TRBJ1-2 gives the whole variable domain DTGVSQNPRHKITKRGQNVTFRCDPISEHNRLYWYRQTLGQGPEFLTYFQNEAQLEKSRLLSDRFSAERPKGSFSTLEIQRTEQGDSAMYLCASSSIPLGQVNGYTFGSGTRLTVV.